Listed below are T cell receptor beta chains from one sample, sequenced in a study of shared clonotypes between healthy human individuals. Here immunoSEQ multiplex PCR was the method, and the copy in TCRdb shows in-frame clones only, minus some. The sample lists about 2.1 million clones, 85% to 95% seen once, with roughly 1.7% in the top ten. Sequenced material: naive CD8+ T cells from PBMCs. Receptors were obtained from a man younger than 30 in good health. Some clones in this sample may be carry-over from other donors' samples. Both conserved end residues are trimmed from each CDR3.

>TRBJ2-7|TRBV7-8
ASSLVGGLSAYEQY
>TRBJ2-1|TRBV27
ASSYRAGSSYNEQF
>TRBJ1-5|TRBV28
ASSYHRGGLGNQPQH
>TRBJ2-7|TRBV6-1
ASGEVPSGAYEQY
>TRBJ2-3|TRBV28
ASSPGTSGRRYTDTQY
>TRBJ2-7|TRBV6-5
ASSPHAQGGEQY
>TRBJ1-5|TRBV9
ASSTGVNQPQH
>TRBJ1-2|TRBV7-3
ASSFPGQPRDGYT
>TRBJ2-1|TRBV30
AWSGLAGAGEQF
>TRBJ1-2|TRBV11-2
ASSWSLGQGNGYT
>TRBJ2-1|TRBV7-9
ASSLSPSGGPYNEQF
>TRBJ2-1|TRBV5-1
ASSLGSLAGEQYNEQF
>TRBJ2-7|TRBV27
ASSFRDRGYEQY
>TRBJ2-2|TRBV5-4
ASSLESSGSITGELF
>TRBJ2-3|TRBV19
ASSIGGNGAGITDTQY
>TRBJ2-1|TRBV7-9
ASSARDRTSGRAYNEQF
>TRBJ2-1|TRBV27
ASSPRASGRAVWNEQF
>TRBJ2-1|TRBV10-3
AISEYTGGYNEQF
>TRBJ1-1|TRBV15
ATSRDREGSTEAF
>TRBJ2-7|TRBV7-9
ASSLGQVYEQY
>TRBJ1-1|TRBV28
ASSFRVKRNTEAF
>TRBJ2-7|TRBV2
ASSRQGGLGYEQY